This passage covers 14 T cell receptor beta chains from one sample sequenced in a study of cytomegalovirus exposure and HLA in healthy donors. The PCR made use of 60 Vbeta and 13 Jbeta primers. Assay used: immunoSEQ multiplex PCR; TCRdb lists only in-frame clones, some missing. The repertoire includes 180,000 or so clones, approximately 79% of them detected once, and 6.3% sits in the top ten. Sequenced: PBMCs. These receptors all come from a man aged 40-49 years in good health and CMV-seropositive.

The chain couples TRBV28 to TRBJ2-1, with 11 bases lining up with TRBD2. The CDR3 consists of 14 residues. With V trimmed by 7 bases and J by 9 bases, 8 bases remained unmatched. Germline-derived CDR1 and CDR2 are MDHEN and SYDVKM. CDR3 DNA sequence: TGTGCCAGCACTATAGCGGGAGGGGAAGGTGAGCAGTTCTTC. Its protein is CASTIAGGEGEQFF.

V is TRBV6-5 and J is TRBJ2-1; D is perhaps TRBD1 (5 bases). Trimming took off 5 bases at V and 0 bases at J, with 8 bases between the two ends. The CDR3 spans 14 residues. Germline CDR1 and CDR2: MNHEY and SVGAGI. Written as DNA, the CDR3 is TGTGCCAGCAGTCGCAGGGCCTCCTACAATGAGCAGTTCTTC. Translated: CASSRRASYNEQFF.

J is TRBJ1-2 and V is TRBV7-2; the match to TRBD1 covers 9 bases. After removal of 5 bases from V and 7 bases from J, the junction contained 5 bases not matched to a gene. This CDR3 comprises 13 residues. The V gene's germline CDR1 is SGHTA and CDR2 FQGNSA. CDR3 nucleotides: TGTGCCAGCAGCCGGGACAGGGCAAGTGGCTACACCTTC. Translated: CASSRDRASGYTF.

The chain has TRBV6-1 and TRBJ1-1; possibly TRBD1 for D (6 bases). V lost 3 bases and J lost 4, with 18 bases in between. Germline V gene lookup returns CDR1 MNHNS and CDR2 SASEGT. The CDR3 runs 16 residues. CDR3 in amino acids: CASSDPSQGHGTEAFF. The CDR3 nucleotides are TGTGCCAGCAGTGACCCTTCGCAGGGACATGGCACTGAAGCTTTCTTT.

This clone has only one observation. This rearrangement joins TRBV6-5 to TRBJ1-1; 7 bases are shared with TRBD1. The CDR3 has 12 residues. Germline V CDR1 and CDR2: MNHEY, SVGAGI. V shed 8 bases and J 3 bases; nucleotides not matched to a gene: 3. The CDR3 loop reads CASQGEYTEAFF. Written as DNA, the CDR3 is TGTGCCAGCCAGGGGGAGTACACTGAAGCTTTCTTT.

The chain is built from TRBV19 and TRBJ1-5; a weak D match, TRBD1 (6 bases). V lost 5 bases, J lost 7 bases, and 15 bases lay in between. Germline-derived CDR1 and CDR2 are LNHDA and SQIVND (reference sequence). This CDR3 region has 14 residues. The CDR3 nucleotides read TGTGCCAGTAGTCCTGGGCAGGGGTTCCAGCCCCAGCATTTT. Residues: CASSPGQGFQPQHF.

The chain recombines TRBV5-1 with TRBJ2-5, with 12 bases that match TRBD2. The CDR3 is 15 residues long. V lost 4 bases, J lost 4 bases, and 5 bases stayed unmatched. Germline CDR1 reads SGHRS; CDR2 reads YFSETQ. The DNA of the CDR3 is TGCGCCAGCAGCCTGGGGGGACTAGCGGGAGAGACCCAGTACTTC. Translated: CASSLGGLAGETQYF.

This chain uses TRBV2 with TRBJ2-3; 13 nucleotides match TRBD2. This CDR3 contains 16 residues. Per germline, CDR1 SNHLY and CDR2 FYNNEI. Losses at the gene ends were 3 bases for V and 7 bases for J; bases not matched to a gene: 7. CDR3 region: CASSDLTSGRTNTQYF. The CDR3 region has the DNA TGTGCCAGCAGTGATCTGACTAGCGGGAGGACAAATACGCAGTATTTT.

Only one count was recorded for this clone. V is TRBV2 and J is TRBJ1-1; D unresolved. The CDR3 contains 15 residues. Trimming removed 3 bases at V and 4 bases at J, with 15 bases between. Germline V lookup: CDR1 SNHLY, CDR2 FYNNEI. The CDR3 DNA sequence: TGTGCCAGCAGTGACCTGGAGGTATGGGGCACTGAAGCTTTCTTT. Amino acids: CASSDLEVWGTEAFF.

About this clone: This specimen includes other DNA sequences encoding the same CDR3. This chain joins TRBV18 and TRBJ1-1, with 7 bases that match TRBD1. This CDR3 contains 13 residues. Germline CDR1 KGHSH, CDR2 LQKENI. The V gene end was trimmed by 4 bases and the J gene end by 2 bases; junction bases not matched to a gene: 1. In nucleotides, the CDR3 is TGTGCCAGCTCACGGACAGGTAACACTGAAGCTTTCTTT. The encoded protein is CASSRTGNTEAFF.

The chain has TRBV4-2 and TRBJ2-7, with TRBD2 matching 7 bases. The V gene's germline CDR1 is LGHNA and CDR2 YNFKEQ. CDR3 length: 15 residues. With 6 bases clipped from V and 4 bases from J, the junction kept 12 bases outside the gene matches. The CDR3 bases are TGTGCCAGCAGAATGATTGGCGGGAGTGAGTACGAGCAGTACTTC. This codes for CASRMIGGSEYEQYF.

This clone was seen a single time. V usage is TRBV11-3 and J usage is TRBJ2-1; 9 bases agree with TRBD2. The germline V gene encodes CDR1 SGHNT and CDR2 YENEEA. The V segment lost 1 base and the J segment 8 bases; nucleotides outside the gene matches: 6. The CDR3 covers 15 residues. CDR3 DNA sequence: TGTGCCAGCAGCTTAGTTAGCGGGAGCGGCGATGAGCAGTTCTTC. Translating gives CASSLVSGSGDEQFF.

The V gene is TRBV25-1, the J gene TRBJ1-6; D possibly corresponds to TRBD1 (5 bases). This CDR3 is built from 15 residues. CDR1 and CDR2 from the germline V gene are MGHDK and SYGVNS. Trimming cost V 6 bases and J 10 bases, with 19 bases left between them. The CDR3 nucleotides read TGTGCCAGCAGCCCCGGGGGGTCGACGAGCTCACCCCTCCACTTT. This translates into CASSPGGSTSSPLHF.

The chain has TRBV7-8 and TRBJ2-1, with TRBD2 matching 7 bases. The CDR3 contains 13 residues. V was pared by 1 base and J by 10 bases, with 4 bases of the junction left unmatched. Germline lookup yields CDR1 SGHVS and CDR2 FQNEAQ. The CDR3 loop reads CASSLGRRGEQFF. CDR3 DNA sequence: TGTGCCAGCAGCTTAGGGAGGCGGGGGGAGCAGTTCTTC.